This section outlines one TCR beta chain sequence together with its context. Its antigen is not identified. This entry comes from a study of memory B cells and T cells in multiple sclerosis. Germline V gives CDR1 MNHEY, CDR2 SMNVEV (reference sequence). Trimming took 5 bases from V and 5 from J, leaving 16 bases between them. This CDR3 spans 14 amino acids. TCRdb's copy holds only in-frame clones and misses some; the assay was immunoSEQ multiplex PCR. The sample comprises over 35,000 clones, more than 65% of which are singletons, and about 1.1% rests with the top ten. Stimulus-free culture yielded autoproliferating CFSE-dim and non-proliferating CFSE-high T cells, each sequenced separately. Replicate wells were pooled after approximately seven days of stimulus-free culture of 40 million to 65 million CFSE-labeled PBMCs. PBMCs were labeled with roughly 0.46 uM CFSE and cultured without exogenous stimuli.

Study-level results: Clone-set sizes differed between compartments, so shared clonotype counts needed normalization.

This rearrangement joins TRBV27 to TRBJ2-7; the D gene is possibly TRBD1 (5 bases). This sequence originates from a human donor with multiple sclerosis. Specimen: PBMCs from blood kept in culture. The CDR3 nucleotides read TGTGCCAGCAGTCCTGGCTTTAGGGGCCACGAGCAGTACTTC. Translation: CASSPGFRGHEQYF.